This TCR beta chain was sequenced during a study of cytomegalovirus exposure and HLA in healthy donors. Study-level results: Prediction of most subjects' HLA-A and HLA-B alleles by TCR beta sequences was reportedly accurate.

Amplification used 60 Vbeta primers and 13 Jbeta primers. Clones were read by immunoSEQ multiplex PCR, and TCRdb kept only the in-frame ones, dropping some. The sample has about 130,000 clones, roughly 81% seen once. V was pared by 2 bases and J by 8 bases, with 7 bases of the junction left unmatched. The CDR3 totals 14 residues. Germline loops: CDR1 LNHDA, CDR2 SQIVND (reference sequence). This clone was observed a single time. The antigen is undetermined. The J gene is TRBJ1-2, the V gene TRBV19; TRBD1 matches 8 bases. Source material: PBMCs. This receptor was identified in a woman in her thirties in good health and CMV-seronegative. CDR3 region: CASSITQGAGGYTF. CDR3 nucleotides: TGTGCCAGTAGTATAACTCAGGGGGCGGGAGGCTACACCTTC.